The 5 T cell receptor beta chains presented below share a single source sample, sequenced in a study of blood T cell repertoires in COVID-19. Some clones are missing from TCRdb's copy, which holds only in-frame ones; the method was immunoSEQ multiplex PCR. The sample holds hundreds of thousands of clones, more than 85% seen once. Source material: peripheral blood. These receptor sequences come from a man in his forties with acute or convalescent COVID-19.

The gene calls are TRBV5-3 and TRBJ1-1, with 7 positions matching TRBD1. TRBV5-3 is filed as an ORF, its function uncertain. The CDR3 contains 14 residues. V shed 2 bases and J 4 bases; nucleotides not matched to a gene: 5. The CDR3 protein is CARSFPTGATEAFF. CDR3 sequence (DNA): TGTGCCAGAAGCTTTCCCACAGGGGCCACTGAAGCTTTCTTT.

V usage is TRBV9 and J usage is TRBJ2-3; tentative D call: TRBD2 (5 bases). Germline CDR1 reads SGDLS; CDR2 reads YYNGEE. This CDR3 has 17 residues. Deletions cut 0 bases from V and 4 bases from J, with 18 bases between. CDR3 DNA: TGTGCCAGCAGCGTAGGGAGGCTAGCAAATCTCGCAGATACGCAGTATTTT. It is translated as CASSVGRLANLADTQYF.

With respect to this clone: The sample has other DNA sequences that encode this CDR3 too. The CDR3 nucleotides are TGTGCCAGTAGTATCAGTGTGAACACTGAAGCTTTCTTT. It specifies CASSISVNTEAFF. This chain uses TRBV19 with TRBJ1-1; D is unresolved. Germline CDR1 LNHDA, CDR2 SQIVND (reference sequence). The CDR3 loop spans 13 amino acids. V lost 3 bases, J lost 0 bases, and 5 bases lay in between.

Of note for this clone: Other DNA sequences in this specimen translate into the identical CDR3. The genes are TRBV10-3 and TRBJ2-3, with TRBD2 matching over 8 bases. CDR3 length: 14 amino acids. V trimming: 9 bases; J trimming: 2 bases; junction bases outside the gene matches: 7. Per the germline V gene, CDR1 is ENHRY and CDR2 is SYGVKD. The CDR3: CAISERGFTDTQYF. The CDR3 DNA sequence: TGTGCCATTTCCGAGCGGGGGTTCACAGATACGCAGTATTTT.

The chain links TRBV7-8 to TRBJ2-7; 7 bases are shared with TRBD2. The CDR3 is 16 residues long. Germline CDR1 and CDR2: SGHVS and FQNEAQ. V was pared by 3 bases and J by 5 bases, with 13 bases of the junction left unmatched. The CDR3 loop is CASSFRSGMGRDEQYF. The CDR3 nucleotides are TGTGCCAGCAGCTTTAGGAGCGGGATGGGGAGGGACGAGCAGTACTTC.